This TCR beta chain appears in the sequencing data of a study of shared clonotypes between healthy human individuals. Method: immunoSEQ multiplex PCR; TCRdb's copy keeps in-frame clones and lacks some. The table records about 340,000 clones, around 79% of them present only once. V was shortened by 5 bases and J by 3 bases, with 11 bases between the two germline ends. The CDR3 runs to 13 residues. Germline loops: CDR1 SNHLY, CDR2 FYNNEI. The chain employs TRBV2 and TRBJ2-7, with D perhaps TRBD2 (5 bases). Sequencing was carried out using memory CD4+ T cells sorted from blood. Noted subset: CD45RA-negative fraction. The sequence was collected from a man between 25 and 39 years old in good health. The CDR3 DNA reads TGTGCCAGCAGTTCCGGGATAAACTACGAGCAGTACTTC. This encodes CASSSGINYEQYF.